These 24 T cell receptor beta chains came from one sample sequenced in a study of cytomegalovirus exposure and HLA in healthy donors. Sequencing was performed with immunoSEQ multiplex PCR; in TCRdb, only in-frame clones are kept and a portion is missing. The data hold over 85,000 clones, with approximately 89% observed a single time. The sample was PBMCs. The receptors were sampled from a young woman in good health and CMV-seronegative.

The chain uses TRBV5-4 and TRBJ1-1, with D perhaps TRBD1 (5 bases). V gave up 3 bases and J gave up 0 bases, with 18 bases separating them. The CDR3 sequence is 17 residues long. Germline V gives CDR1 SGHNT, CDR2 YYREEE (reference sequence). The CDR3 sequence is CASSSQWGGLMNTEAFF. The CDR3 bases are TGTGCCAGCAGCTCCCAATGGGGGGGTCTTATGAACACTGAAGCTTTCTTT.

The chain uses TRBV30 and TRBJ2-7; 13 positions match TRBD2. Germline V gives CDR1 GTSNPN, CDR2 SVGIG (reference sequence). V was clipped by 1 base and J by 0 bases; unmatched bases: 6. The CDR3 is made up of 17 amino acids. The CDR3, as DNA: TGTGCCTGGAGTGGACTAGCGGGGGGTTCGAGCTCCTACGAGCAGTACTTC. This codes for CAWSGLAGGSSSYEQYF.

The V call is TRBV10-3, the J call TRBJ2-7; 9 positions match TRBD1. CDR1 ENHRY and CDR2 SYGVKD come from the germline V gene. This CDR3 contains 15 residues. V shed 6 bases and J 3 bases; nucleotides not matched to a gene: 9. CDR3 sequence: CAIRPRGTGSYEQYF. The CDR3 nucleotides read TGTGCCATCAGGCCTAGGGGGACAGGGAGCTACGAGCAGTACTTC.

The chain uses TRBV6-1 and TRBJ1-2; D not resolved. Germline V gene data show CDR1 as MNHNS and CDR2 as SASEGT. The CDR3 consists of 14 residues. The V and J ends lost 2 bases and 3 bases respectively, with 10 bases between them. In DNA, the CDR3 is TGTGCCAGCAGTGAATACCCGGGGTACTATGGCTACACCTTC. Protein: CASSEYPGYYGYTF.

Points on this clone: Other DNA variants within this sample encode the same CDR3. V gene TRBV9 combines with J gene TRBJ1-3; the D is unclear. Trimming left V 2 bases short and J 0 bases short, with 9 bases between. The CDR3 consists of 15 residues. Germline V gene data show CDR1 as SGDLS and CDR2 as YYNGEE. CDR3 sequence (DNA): TGTGCCAGCAGCGTGGGCAGGAACTCTGGAAACACCATATATTTT. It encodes CASSVGRNSGNTIYF.

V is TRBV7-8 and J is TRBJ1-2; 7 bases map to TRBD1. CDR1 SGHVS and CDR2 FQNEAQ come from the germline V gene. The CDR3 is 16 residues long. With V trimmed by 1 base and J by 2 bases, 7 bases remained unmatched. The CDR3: CASSLVGAGGNYGYTF. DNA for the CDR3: TGTGCCAGCAGCTTAGTGGGGGCAGGGGGGAACTATGGCTACACCTTC.

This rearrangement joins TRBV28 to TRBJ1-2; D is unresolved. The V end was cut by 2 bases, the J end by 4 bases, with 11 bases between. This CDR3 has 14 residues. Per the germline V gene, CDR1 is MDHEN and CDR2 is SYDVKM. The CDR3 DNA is TGTGCCAGCAGTTTAACTCGCCTCACCTATGGCTACACCTTC. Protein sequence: CASSLTRLTYGYTF.

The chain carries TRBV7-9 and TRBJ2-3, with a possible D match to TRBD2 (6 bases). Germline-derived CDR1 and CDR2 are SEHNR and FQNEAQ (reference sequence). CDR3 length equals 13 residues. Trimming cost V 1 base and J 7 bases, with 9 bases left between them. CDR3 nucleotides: TGTGCCAGCAGCTTAGTAGCGGCTAATACGCAGTATTTT. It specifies CASSLVAANTQYF.

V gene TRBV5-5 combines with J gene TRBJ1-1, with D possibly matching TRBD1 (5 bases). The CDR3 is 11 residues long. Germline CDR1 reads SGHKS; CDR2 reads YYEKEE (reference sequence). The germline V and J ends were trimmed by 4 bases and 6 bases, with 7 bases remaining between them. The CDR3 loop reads CASSKTAEAFF. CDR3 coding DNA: TGTGCCAGCAGCAAGACAGCTGAAGCTTTCTTT. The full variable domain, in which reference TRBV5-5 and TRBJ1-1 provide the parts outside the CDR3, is DAGVTQSPTHLIKTRGQQVTLRCSPISGHKSVSWYQQVLGQGPQFIFQYYEKEERGRGNFPDRFSARQFPNYSSELNVNALLLGDSALYLCASSKTAEAFFGQGTRLTVV.

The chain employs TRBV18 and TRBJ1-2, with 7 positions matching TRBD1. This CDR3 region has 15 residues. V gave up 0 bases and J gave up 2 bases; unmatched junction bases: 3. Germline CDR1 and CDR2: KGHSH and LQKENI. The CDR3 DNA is TGTGCCAGCTCACCACCCACAGGGGCCAACTATGGCTACACCTTC. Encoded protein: CASSPPTGANYGYTF. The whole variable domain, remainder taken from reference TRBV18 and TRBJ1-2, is NAGVMQNPRHLVRRRGQEARLRCSPMKGHSHVYWYRQLPEEGLKFMVYLQKENIIDESGMPKERFSAEFPKEGPSILRIQQVVRGDSAAYFCASSPPTGANYGYTFGSGTRLTVV.

CDR3 region: CASSLGHANTGELFF. Here the CDR3 DNA reads TGTGCCAGCAGCTTGGGACACGCGAACACCGGGGAGCTGTTTTTT. J is TRBJ2-2 and V is TRBV5-6; unclear D gene. Trimming removed 0 bases from V and 0 bases from J, with 6 bases in between. CDR3 size: 15 residues. In germline, CDR1 is SGHDT, CDR2 YYEEEE.

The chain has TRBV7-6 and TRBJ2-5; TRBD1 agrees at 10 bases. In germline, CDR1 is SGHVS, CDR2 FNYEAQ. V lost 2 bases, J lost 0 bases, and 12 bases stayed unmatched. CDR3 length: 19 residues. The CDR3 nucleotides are TGTGCCAGCAGCTTAATTGACAGGGGGCGGTTCCGCAACCAAGAGACCCAGTACTTC. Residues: CASSLIDRGRFRNQETQYF.

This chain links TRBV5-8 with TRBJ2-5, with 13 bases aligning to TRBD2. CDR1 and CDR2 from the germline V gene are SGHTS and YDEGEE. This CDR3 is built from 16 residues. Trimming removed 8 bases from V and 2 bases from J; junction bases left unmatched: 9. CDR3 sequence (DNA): TGTGCCAGTCTAGGACTAGCGGGGGAGACACAAGAGACCCAGTACTTC. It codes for CASLGLAGETQETQYF.

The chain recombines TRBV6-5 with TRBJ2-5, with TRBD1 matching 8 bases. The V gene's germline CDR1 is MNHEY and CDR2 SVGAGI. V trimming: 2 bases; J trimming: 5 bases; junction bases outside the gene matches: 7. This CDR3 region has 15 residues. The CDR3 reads CASSYNGRGLETQYF. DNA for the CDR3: TGTGCCAGCAGTTACAACGGCAGGGGGCTGGAGACCCAGTACTTC.

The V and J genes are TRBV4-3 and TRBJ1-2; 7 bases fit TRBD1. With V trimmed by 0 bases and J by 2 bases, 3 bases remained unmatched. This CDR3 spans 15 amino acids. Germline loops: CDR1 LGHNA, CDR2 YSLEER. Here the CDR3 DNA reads TGCGCCAGCAGCCAAGATACAGGGGTGAACTATGGCTACACCTTC. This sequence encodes CASSQDTGVNYGYTF.

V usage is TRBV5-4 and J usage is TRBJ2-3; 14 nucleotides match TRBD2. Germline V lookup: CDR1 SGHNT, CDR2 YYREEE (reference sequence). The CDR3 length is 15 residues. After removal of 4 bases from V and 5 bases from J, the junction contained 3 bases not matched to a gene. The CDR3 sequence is CASSRLAGGKDTQYF. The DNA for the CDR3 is TGTGCCAGCAGCAGACTAGCGGGGGGGAAAGATACGCAGTATTTT.

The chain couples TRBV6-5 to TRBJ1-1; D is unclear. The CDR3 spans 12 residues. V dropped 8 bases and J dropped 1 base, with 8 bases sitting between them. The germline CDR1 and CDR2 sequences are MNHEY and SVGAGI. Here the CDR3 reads CASGPRNTEAFF. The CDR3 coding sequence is TGTGCCAGCGGTCCGAGGAACACTGAAGCTTTCTTT.

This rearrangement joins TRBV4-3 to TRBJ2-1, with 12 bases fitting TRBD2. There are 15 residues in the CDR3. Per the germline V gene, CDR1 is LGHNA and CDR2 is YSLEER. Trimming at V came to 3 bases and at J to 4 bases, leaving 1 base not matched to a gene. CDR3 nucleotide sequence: TGCGCCAGCAGCCAGGGACTAGCGGGTTACAATGAGCAGTTCTTC. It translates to CASSQGLAGYNEQFF.

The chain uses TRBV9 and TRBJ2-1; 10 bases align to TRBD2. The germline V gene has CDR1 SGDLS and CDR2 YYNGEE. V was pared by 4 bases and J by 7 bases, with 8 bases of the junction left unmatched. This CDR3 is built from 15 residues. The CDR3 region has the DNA TGTGCCAGCAGCATAAGCGGGGGGGCGAAGAATGAGCAGTTCTTC. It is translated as CASSISGGAKNEQFF.

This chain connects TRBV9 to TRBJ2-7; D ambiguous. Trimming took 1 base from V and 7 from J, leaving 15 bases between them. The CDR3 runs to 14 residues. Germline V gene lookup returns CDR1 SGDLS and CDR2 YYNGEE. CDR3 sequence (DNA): TGTGCCAGCAGCGTATCATTGGAGCCCTCTGAGCAGTACTTC. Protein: CASSVSLEPSEQYF.

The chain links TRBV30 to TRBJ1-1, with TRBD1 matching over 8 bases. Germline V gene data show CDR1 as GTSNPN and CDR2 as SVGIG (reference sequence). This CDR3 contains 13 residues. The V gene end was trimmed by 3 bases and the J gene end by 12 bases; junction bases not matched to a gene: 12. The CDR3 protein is CAWSPGTGPATFF. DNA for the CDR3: TGTGCCTGGAGCCCAGGGACAGGCCCAGCGACTTTCTTT.

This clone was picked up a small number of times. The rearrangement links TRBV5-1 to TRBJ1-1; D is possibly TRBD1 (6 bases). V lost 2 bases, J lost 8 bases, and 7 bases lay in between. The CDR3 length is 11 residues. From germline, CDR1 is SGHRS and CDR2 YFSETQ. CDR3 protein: CASSFQGEAFF. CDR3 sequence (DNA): TGCGCCAGCAGCTTCCAGGGGGAAGCTTTCTTT.

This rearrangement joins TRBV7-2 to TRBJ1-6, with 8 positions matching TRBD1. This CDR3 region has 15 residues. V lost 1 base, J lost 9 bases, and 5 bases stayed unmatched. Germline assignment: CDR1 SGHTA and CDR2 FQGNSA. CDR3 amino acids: CASSLEGTGVSPLHF. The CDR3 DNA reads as TGTGCCAGCAGCTTAGAAGGGACAGGTGTTTCACCCCTCCACTTT.

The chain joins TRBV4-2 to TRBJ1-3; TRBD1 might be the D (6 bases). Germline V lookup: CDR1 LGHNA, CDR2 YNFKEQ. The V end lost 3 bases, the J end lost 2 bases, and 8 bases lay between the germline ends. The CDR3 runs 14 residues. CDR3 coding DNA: TGTGCCAGCAGCCAGCAGGGGACTGGAAACACCATATATTTT. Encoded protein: CASSQQGTGNTIYF.